This is a list of T cell receptor beta chains from one sample in a study of CD8 T cell repertoires and HIV-1 epitope variants. Data came from immunoSEQ multiplex PCR; TCRdb stores just in-frame clones and leaves some out. The table lists over 5,000 clones, 55% to 70% of them singletons, with about 42% in the top ten. These receptors have no identified antigens. The sample comprised cultured CD8+ T cells derived from PBMCs. These receptors originate from a male donor with HIV. Each CDR3 is given with its conserved first and last residue. D genes are given only for firm matches. Clone size is stated in some rows and not others, as once, few, many or a class when expanded.

d_gene: NA; abundance: few; j_gene: TRBJ2-1; v_gene: TRBV9; CDR3nt: TGTGCCAGCAGCGTAGAGAAAGCGGGTACCAATGAGCAGTTCTTC; CDR3aa: CASSVEKAGTNEQFF
d_gene: NA; abundance: NA; j_gene: TRBJ2-3; v_gene: TRBV27; CDR3nt: TGTGCCAGCAGTTTAAAGAGAGGGGGAGATACGCAGTATTTT; CDR3aa: CASSLKRGGDTQYF
d_gene: NA; abundance: NA; j_gene: TRBJ1-5; v_gene: TRBV5-5; CDR3nt: TGTGCCAGCAGCTTGGCAGGGCCCTCTGGGGAGCCCCAGCATTTT; CDR3aa: CASSLAGPSGEPQHF
d_gene: TRBD2; abundance: few; j_gene: TRBJ2-7; v_gene: TRBV13; CDR3nt: TGTGCCAGCAGCTCAGAAAATAGCGGGGGTAGCTACGAGCAGTACTTC; CDR3aa: CASSSENSGGSYEQYF
d_gene: TRBD2; abundance: NA; j_gene: TRBJ2-5; v_gene: TRBV9; CDR3nt: TGTGCCAGCAGCGTAGCTTCGAGCGGGGGGGAGACCCAGTACTTC; CDR3aa: CASSVASSGGETQYF
d_gene: TRBD1; abundance: once; j_gene: TRBJ1-2; v_gene: TRBV5-6; CDR3nt: TGTGCCAGCAGACGGGACAGCCTAATTTTTAACTATGGCTACACCTTC; CDR3aa: CASRRDSLIFNYGYTF
d_gene: TRBD1; abundance: few; j_gene: TRBJ2-7; v_gene: TRBV2; CDR3nt: TGTGCCAGCGAGGGTCGGACAGGGGACTACGAGCAGTACTTC; CDR3aa: CASEGRTGDYEQYF
d_gene: NA; abundance: NA; j_gene: TRBJ2-5; v_gene: TRBV5-6; CDR3nt: TGTGCCAGCAGCTTGGGGGCGCAAGAGACCCAGTACTTC; CDR3aa: CASSLGAQETQYF
d_gene: NA; abundance: NA; j_gene: TRBJ1-2; v_gene: TRBV5-5; CDR3nt: TGTGCCAGCAGCTCGACAGCCTATGGCTACACCTTC; CDR3aa: CASSSTAYGYTF
d_gene: TRBD2; abundance: once; j_gene: TRBJ2-2; v_gene: TRBV28; CDR3nt: TGTGCCAGCAGTTTATCGGGGGGCACCGGGGAGCTGTTTTTT; CDR3aa: CASSLSGGTGELFF
d_gene: TRBD2; abundance: NA; j_gene: TRBJ2-5; v_gene: TRBV19; CDR3nt: TGTGCCAGTAGTATAGGAGAGAGCGGGGGGGCCGGAGAGACCCAGTACTTC; CDR3aa: CASSIGESGGAGETQYF
d_gene: NA; abundance: NA; j_gene: TRBJ2-2; v_gene: TRBV29-1; CDR3nt: TGCAGCGTTGAATTAAAGGGGACGAACACCGGGGAGCTGTTTTTT; CDR3aa: CSVELKGTNTGELFF
d_gene: NA; abundance: NA; j_gene: TRBJ1-1; v_gene: TRBV4-3; CDR3nt: TGCGCCAGCAGCCAAGACAGAAACACTGAAGCTTTCTTT; CDR3aa: CASSQDRNTEAFF
d_gene: NA; abundance: NA; j_gene: TRBJ2-1; v_gene: TRBV4-1; CDR3nt: TGCGCCAGCAGCCGCTCATTAGACGGGAGCTCCTACAATGAGCAGTTCTTC; CDR3aa: CASSRSLDGSSYNEQFF
d_gene: TRBD1; abundance: NA; j_gene: TRBJ1-6; v_gene: TRBV28; CDR3nt: TGTGCCAGCAGTCCATTGATCGACAGGGAGTATAATTCACCCCTCCACTTT; CDR3aa: CASSPLIDREYNSPLHF
d_gene: NA; abundance: NA; j_gene: TRBJ2-1; v_gene: TRBV27; CDR3nt: TGTGCCAGCAGTTTCCTACAGGGAAACAATGAGCAGTTCTTC; CDR3aa: CASSFLQGNNEQFF
d_gene: NA; abundance: few; j_gene: TRBJ2-7; v_gene: TRBV2; CDR3nt: TGTGCCAGCAGTGACAGGGGAACCTCCTACGAGCAGTACTTC; CDR3aa: CASSDRGTSYEQYF
d_gene: NA; abundance: few; j_gene: TRBJ2-1; v_gene: TRBV5-4; CDR3nt: TGTGCCAGCAGCTTGGGGGGACTTCTGAATGAGCAGTTCTTC; CDR3aa: CASSLGGLLNEQFF